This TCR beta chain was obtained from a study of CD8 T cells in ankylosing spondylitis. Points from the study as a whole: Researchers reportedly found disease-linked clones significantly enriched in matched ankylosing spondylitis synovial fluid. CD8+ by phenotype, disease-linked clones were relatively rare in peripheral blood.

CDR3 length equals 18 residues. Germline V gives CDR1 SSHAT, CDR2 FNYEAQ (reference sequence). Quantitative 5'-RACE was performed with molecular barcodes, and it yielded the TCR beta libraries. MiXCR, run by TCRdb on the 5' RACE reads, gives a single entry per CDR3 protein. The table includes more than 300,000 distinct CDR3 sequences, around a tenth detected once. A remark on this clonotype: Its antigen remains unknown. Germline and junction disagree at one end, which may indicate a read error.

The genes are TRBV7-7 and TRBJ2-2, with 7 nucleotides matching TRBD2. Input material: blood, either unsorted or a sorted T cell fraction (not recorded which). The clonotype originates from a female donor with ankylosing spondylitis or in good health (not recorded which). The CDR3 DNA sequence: TGTGCTAGCAGCTTTTTCGGAGATGGCGGGGGTCGCTCCGGGGAGCTGTTTTTT. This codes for CASSFFGDGGGRSGELFF.